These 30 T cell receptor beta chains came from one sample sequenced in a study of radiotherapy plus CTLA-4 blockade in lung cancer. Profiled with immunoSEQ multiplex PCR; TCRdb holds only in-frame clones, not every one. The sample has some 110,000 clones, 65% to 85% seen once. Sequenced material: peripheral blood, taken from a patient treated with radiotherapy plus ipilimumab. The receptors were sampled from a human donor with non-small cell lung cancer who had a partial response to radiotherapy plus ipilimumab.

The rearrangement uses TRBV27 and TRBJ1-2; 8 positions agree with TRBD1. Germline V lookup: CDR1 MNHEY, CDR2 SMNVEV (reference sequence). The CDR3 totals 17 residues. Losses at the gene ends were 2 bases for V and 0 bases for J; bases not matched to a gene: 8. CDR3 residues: CASSLLDRANTNYGYTF. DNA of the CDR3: TGTGCCAGCAGTTTACTGGACAGGGCTAATACTAACTATGGCTACACCTTC.

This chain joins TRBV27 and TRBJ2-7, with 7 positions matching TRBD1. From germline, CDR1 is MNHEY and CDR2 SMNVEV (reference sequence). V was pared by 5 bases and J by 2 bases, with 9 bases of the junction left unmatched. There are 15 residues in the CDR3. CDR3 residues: CASSRPGQRAYEQYF. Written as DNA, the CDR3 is TGTGCCAGCAGTCGCCCGGGACAGCGAGCCTACGAGCAGTACTTC.

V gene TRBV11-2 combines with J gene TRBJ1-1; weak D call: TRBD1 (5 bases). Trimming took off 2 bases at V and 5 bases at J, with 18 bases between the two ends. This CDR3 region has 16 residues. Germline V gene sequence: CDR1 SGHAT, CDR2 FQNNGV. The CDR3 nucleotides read TGTGCCAGCAGCTTATTCTCTGGGACTGCCCGGACTGAAGCTTTCTTT. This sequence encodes CASSLFSGTARTEAFF.

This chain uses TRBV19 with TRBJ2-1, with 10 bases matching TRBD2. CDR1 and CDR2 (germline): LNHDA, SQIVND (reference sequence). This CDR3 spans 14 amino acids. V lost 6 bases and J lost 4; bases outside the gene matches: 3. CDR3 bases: TGTGCCAGTAGCGCTAGCGGGGGTTACAATGAGCAGTTCTTC. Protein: CASSASGGYNEQFF.

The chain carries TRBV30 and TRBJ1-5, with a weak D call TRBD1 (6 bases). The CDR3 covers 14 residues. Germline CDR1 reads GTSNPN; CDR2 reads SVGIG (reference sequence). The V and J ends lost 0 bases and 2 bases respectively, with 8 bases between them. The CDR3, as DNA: TGTGCCTGGAGTGTACACAGGGGCAATCAGCCCCAGCATTTT. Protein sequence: CAWSVHRGNQPQHF.

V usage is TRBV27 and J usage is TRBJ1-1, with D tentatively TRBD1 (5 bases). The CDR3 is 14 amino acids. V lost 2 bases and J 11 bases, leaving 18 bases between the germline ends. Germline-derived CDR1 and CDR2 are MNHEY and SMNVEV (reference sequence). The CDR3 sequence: CASSLIGGRDGAFF. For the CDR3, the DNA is TGTGCCAGCAGTTTAATAGGTGGCAGGGATGGCGCTTTCTTT.

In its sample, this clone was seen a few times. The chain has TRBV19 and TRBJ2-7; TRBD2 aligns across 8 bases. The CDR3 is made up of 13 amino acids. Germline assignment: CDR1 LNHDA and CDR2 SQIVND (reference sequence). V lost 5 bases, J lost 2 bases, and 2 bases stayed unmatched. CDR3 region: CASSLGLAYEQYF. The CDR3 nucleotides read TGTGCCAGTAGTCTGGGACTAGCCTACGAGCAGTACTTC.

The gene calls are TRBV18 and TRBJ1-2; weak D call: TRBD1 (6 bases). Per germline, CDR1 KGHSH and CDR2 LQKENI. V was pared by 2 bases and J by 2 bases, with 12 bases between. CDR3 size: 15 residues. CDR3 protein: CASSPNGRGNYGYTF. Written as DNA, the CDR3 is TGTGCCAGCTCACCAAACGGCAGGGGAAACTATGGCTACACCTTC.

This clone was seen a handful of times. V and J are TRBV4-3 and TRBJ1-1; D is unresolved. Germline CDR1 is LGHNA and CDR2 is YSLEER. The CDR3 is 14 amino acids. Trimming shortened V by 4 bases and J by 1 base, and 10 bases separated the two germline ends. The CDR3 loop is CASSPVPRNTEAFF. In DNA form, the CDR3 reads TGCGCCAGCAGCCCCGTTCCGAGGAACACTGAAGCTTTCTTT.

CDR3 DNA sequence: TGTGCCAGCAGCGCCGGGACAGCCGAAAAACTGTTTTTT. Translation gives CASSAGTAEKLFF. The chain joins TRBV16 to TRBJ1-4; 7 nucleotides match TRBD1. V lost 5 bases and J lost 8; bases outside the gene matches: 5. The length of the CDR3 is 13 residues. CDR1 is KGHSY, CDR2 FQNENV, per germline.

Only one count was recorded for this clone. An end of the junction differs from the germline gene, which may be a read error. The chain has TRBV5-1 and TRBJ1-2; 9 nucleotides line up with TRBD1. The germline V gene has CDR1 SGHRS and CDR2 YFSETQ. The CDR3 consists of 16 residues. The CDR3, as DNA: TGCGCCAGCAGATTGGCCGAACAGGGGGCGATTTATGGCTACACCTTC. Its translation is CASRLAEQGAIYGYTF. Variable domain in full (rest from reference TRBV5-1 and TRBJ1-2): KAGVTQTPRYLIKTRGQQVTLSCSPISGHRSVSWYQQTPGQGLQFLFEYFSETQRNKGNFPGRFSGRQFSNSRSEMNVSTLELGDSALYLCASRLAEQGAIYGYTFGSGTRLTVV.

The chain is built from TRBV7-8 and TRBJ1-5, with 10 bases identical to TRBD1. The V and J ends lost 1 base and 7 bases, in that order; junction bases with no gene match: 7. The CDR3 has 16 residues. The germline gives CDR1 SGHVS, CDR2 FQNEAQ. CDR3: CASSLGGQGIRQPQHF. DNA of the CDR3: TGTGCCAGCAGCTTAGGGGGACAGGGGATAAGGCAGCCCCAGCATTTT.

In DNA form, the CDR3 reads TGTGCCAGCAGTTCTGCCGGGACAGGCTTCTATGGCTACACCTTC. It is translated as CASSSAGTGFYGYTF. The chain recombines TRBV28 with TRBJ1-2, with 8 bases that match TRBD1. The CDR3 sequence is 15 residues long. Germline values: CDR1 MDHEN, CDR2 SYDVKM. The ends lost 4 bases at V and 4 bases at J; junction bases unmatched: 8.

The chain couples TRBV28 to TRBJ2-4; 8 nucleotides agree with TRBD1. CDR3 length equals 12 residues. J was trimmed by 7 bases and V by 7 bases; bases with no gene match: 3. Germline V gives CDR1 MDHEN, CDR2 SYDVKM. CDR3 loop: CASKTGGNIQYF. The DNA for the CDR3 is TGTGCCAGCAAAACAGGGGGGAACATTCAGTACTTC.

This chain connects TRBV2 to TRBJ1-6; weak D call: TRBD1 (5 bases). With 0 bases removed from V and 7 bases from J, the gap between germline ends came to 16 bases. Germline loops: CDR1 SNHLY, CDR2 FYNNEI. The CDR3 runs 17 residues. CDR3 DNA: TGTGCCAGCAGTGAAGCGCCTCCGGGACTATTAAATTCACCCCTCCACTTT. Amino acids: CASSEAPPGLLNSPLHF. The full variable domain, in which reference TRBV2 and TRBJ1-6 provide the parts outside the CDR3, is EPEVTQTPSHQVTQMGQEVILRCVPISNHLYFYWYRQILGQKVEFLVSFYNNEISEKSEIFDDQFSVERPDGSNFTLKIRSTKLEDSAMYFCASSEAPPGLLNSPLHFGNGTRLTVT.

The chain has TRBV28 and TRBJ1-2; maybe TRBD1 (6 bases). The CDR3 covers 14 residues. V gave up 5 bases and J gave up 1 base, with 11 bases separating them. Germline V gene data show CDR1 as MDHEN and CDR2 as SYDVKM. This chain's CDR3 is CASSIGTLNYGYTF. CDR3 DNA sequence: TGTGCCAGCAGTATCGGGACACTTAACTATGGCTACACCTTC.

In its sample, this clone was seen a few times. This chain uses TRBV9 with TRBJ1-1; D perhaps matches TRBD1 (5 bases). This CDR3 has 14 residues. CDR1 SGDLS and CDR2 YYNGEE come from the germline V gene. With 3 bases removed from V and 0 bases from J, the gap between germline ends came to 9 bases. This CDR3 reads CASSDDRLNTEAFF. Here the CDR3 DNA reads TGTGCCAGCAGCGACGACAGACTGAACACTGAAGCTTTCTTT.

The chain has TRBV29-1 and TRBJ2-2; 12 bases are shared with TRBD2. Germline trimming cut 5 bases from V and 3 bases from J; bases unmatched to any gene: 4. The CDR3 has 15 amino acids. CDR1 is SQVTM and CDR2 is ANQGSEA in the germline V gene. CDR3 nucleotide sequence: TGCAGCGTTAGTTGGACTAGCGGGGACACCGGGGAGCTGTTTTTT. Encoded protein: CSVSWTSGDTGELFF.

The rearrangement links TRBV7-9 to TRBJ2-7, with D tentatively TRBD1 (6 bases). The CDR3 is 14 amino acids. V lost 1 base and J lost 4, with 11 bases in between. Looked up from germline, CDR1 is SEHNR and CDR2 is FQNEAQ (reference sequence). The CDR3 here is CASSLGTGQYEQYV. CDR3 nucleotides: TGTGCCAGCAGCTTAGGTACAGGGCAATACGAGCAGTACGTC.

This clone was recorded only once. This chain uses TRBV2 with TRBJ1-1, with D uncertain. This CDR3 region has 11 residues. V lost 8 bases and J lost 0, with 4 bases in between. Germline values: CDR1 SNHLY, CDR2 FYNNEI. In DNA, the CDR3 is TGTGCCAGCGCAGTGAACACTGAAGCTTTCTTT. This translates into CASAVNTEAFF.

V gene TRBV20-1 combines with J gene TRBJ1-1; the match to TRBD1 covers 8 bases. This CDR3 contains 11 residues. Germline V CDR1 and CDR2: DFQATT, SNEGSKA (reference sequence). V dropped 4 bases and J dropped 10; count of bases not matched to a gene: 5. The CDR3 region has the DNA TGCAGTGCTAACCGACAGGGGAGAGCTTTCTTT. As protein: CSANRQGRAFF.

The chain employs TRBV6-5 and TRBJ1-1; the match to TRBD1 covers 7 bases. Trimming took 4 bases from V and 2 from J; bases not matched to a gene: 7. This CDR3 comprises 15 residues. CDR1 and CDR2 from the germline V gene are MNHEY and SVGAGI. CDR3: CASSSKDRDNTEAFF. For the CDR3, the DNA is TGTGCCAGCAGTTCGAAAGACAGGGACAACACTGAAGCTTTCTTT.

CDR3 protein: CASSPTGQGPYEQYV. The CDR3 DNA follows: TGTGCCAGCTCACCTACCGGACAGGGCCCCTACGAGCAGTACGTC. The V gene is TRBV18, the J gene TRBJ2-7; 8 bases are shared with TRBD1. This CDR3 region has 15 residues. Germline loops: CDR1 KGHSH, CDR2 LQKENI. The V and J ends lost 3 bases and 2 bases, in that order; junction bases with no gene match: 6.

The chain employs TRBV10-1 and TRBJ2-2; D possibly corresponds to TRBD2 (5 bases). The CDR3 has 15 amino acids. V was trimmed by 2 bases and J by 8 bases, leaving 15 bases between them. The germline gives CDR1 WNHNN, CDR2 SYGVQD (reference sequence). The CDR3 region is CASSETRFGGGELFF. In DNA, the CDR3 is TGCGCCAGCAGTGAGACCCGATTTGGAGGTGGGGAGCTGTTTTTT.

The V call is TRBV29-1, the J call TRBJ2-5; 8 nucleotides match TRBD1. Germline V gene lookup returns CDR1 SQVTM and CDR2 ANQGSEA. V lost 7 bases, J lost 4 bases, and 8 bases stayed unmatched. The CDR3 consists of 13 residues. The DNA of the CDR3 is TGCAGCGCCTGGACCGGGACAGGAGAGACCCAGTACTTC. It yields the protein CSAWTGTGETQYF.

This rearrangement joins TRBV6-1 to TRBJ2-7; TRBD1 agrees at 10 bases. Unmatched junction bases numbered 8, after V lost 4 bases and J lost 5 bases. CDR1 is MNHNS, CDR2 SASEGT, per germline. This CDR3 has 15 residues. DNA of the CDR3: TGTGCCAGCAGTGCGCTCGACAGGGGGCCAAACGAGCAGTACTTC. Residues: CASSALDRGPNEQYF.

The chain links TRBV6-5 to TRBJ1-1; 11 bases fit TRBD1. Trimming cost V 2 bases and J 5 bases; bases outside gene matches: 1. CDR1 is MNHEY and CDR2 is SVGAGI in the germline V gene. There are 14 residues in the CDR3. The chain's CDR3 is CASSYGTGGTEAFF. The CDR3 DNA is TGTGCCAGCAGTTACGGGACAGGGGGAACTGAAGCTTTCTTT.

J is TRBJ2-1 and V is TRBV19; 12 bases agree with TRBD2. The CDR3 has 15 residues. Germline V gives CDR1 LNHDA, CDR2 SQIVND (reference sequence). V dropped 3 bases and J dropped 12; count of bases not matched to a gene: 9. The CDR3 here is CASSMSTSGRYRQFF. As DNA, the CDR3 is TGTGCCAGTAGTATGAGTACTAGCGGGAGGTATCGGCAGTTCTTC.

The CDR3 spells CASSAGLSTGANVLTF. The CDR3, as DNA: TGTGCTAGTTCCGCAGGGCTCTCTACTGGGGCCAACGTCCTGACTTTC. This chain joins TRBV12-5 and TRBJ2-6; perhaps TRBD1 as D (5 bases). CDR3 length equals 16 residues. Germline CDR1 is LGHNT and CDR2 is FRNRAP. Trimming removed 8 bases at V and 2 bases at J, with 16 bases between.

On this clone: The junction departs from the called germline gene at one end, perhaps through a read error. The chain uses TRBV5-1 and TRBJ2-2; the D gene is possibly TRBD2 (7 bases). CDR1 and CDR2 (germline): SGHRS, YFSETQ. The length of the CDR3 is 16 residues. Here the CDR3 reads CASSLNGGANTGELFF. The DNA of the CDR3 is TGCGCCAGCAGCCTCAATGGGGGGGCGAATACCGGGGAGCTGTTTTTT.